What follows is one T cell receptor (beta chain) and its context. Random hexamers were used to reverse transcribe an amount of about 0.45 to 1 ug RNA. From the immunoSEQ multiplex PCR reads, TCRdb called clonotypes with MiXCR, one entry per CDR3 protein. The table shows 400,000 or so distinct CDR3 sequences, with around 83% occurring only once. This specimen comes from a study of CD8 T cells in Susac syndrome. This TCR derives from a human donor with multiple sclerosis. Sequencing was carried out using CD8+ T cells from PBMCs.

The CDR3 loop reads CASSYSTGTSNTEAFF. CDR3 nucleotide sequence: TGTGCCAGCAGTTACAGTACCGGGACATCGAACACTGAAGCTTTCTTT. The chain recombines TRBV6-5 with TRBJ1-1; TRBD1 is a possible D gene (6 bases). V lost 2 bases, J lost 1 base, and 14 bases lay in between. The germline gives CDR1 MNHEY, CDR2 SVGAGI. The CDR3 loop spans 16 amino acids.